This TCR beta chain emerged from a study of regulatory T cells in long-lasting Graves disease. Investigators prepared the TCR beta libraries by applying iRepertoire HTBI primers and Arm-PCR of CDR3 regions. TCRdb re-called the multiplex PCR reads with MiXCR, one entry per CDR3 protein. The profile shows about 470,000 distinct CDR3 sequences, 20% to 25% of them singletons. The CDR3 is made up of 12 amino acids. Looked up from germline, CDR1 is DFQATT and CDR2 is SNEGSKA (reference sequence). Time point: persistent/refractory GD, antithyroid drugs over 5 years with positive TRAb. The authors made the TCR library using RNA they extracted from PBMCs. This clonotype was observed a handful of times. Its antigen is unknown. Study conclusions and caveats: Those with persistent disease had in common more public clonotypes (about 3,000) than new patients (approximately 920).

The chain combines TRBV20-1 with TRBJ1-1; 7 bases are shared with TRBD1. The origin of this receptor is a female donor with Graves disease. The sequencing used peripheral blood mononuclear cells (PBMCs), collected when the disease was refractory, from a patient treated with antithyroid drugs. The CDR3 sequence: CRPGGRDTEAFF. CDR3 in DNA: TGCAGGCCAGGGGGTCGGGACACTGAAGCTTTCTTT.